The rows below give T cell receptor beta chains drawn from one sample of a study of T cells in Graves' hyperthyroidism and ophthalmopathy. Using its own MiXCR run on the multiplex PCR reads, TCRdb lists one record per CDR3 protein. The sample includes roughly 350,000 distinct CDR3 sequences, about 15% of them seen just once. Sequenced: blood. Source of these receptors: a woman in her thirties with Graves' hyperthyroidism. Each CDR3 is given with its conserved first and last residue. D genes are given only for firm matches. Not all rows give a size; the values are once, few, many and, for expanded clones, a class.

TRBD2,TRBV9,TRBJ2-1,.,CASSATGTTYNEQFF,TGTGCCAGCAGCGCTACCGGGACTACATACAATGAGCAGTTCTTC
TRBD2,TRBV5-1,TRBJ2-2,.,CASSLQLAGAGELFF,TGCGCCAGCAGCTTACAGCTAGCGGGGGCCGGGGAGCTGTTTTTT
TRBD2,TRBV29-1,TRBJ2-3,.,CSVHELSGRGTDTQYF,TGCAGCGTTCATGAGCTTAGCGGGAGAGGCACAGATACGCAGTATTTT
.,TRBV5-1,TRBJ1-5,.,CASSPGPLGNQPQHF,TGCGCCAGCAGTCCGGGGCCCCTTGGCAATCAGCCCCAGCATTTT
TRBD1,TRBV28,TRBJ1-6,many,CATPGQGGNSPLHF,TGTGCCACCCCGGGACAGGGCGGTAATTCACCCCTCCACTTT
TRBD2,TRBV20-1,TRBJ2-7,.,CSARDGGSAYEQYF,TGCAGTGCTAGAGACGGCGGGAGTGCTTACGAGCAGTACTTC
.,TRBV5-1,TRBJ2-6,.,CASSLDRAGGANVLTF,TGCGCCAGCAGCTTGGACAGGGCGGGAGGGGCCAACGTCCTGACTTTC
.,TRBV6-2/TRBV6-3,TRBJ2-1,.,CASSSRTVYNEQFF,TGTGCCAGCAGTTCAAGGACCGTTTACAATGAGCAGTTCTTC
.,TRBV6-2/TRBV6-3,TRBJ2-3,many,CASSYSLRDTQYF,TGTGCCAGCAGTTACTCGCTCCGGGATACGCAGTATTTT
TRBD1,TRBV20-1,TRBJ2-7,many,CSAPRDSSYEQYF,TGCAGTGCTCCCCGGGACAGCTCCTACGAGCAGTACTTC
TRBD2,TRBV20-1,TRBJ2-7,.,CSAKTLLAGGRSYEQYF,TGCAGTGCAAAGACCCTACTAGCGGGAGGGAGGTCCTACGAGCAGTACTTC
.,TRBV6-1,TRBJ1-2,few,CASNERWTPGNYGYTF,TGTGCCAGCAACGAAAGGTGGACACCCGGGAACTATGGCTACACCTTC